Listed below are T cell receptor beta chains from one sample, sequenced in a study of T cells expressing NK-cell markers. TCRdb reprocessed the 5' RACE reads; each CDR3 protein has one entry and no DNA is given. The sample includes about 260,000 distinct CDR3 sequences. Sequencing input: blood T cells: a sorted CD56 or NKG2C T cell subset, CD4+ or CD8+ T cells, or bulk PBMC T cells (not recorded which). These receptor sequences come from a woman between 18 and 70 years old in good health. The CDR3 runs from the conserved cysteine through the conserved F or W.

CDR3: CASSSGGINEKLFF
J: TRBJ1-4
V: TRBV6-1

CDR3: CASTAQDTQYF
J: TRBJ2-3
V: TRBV6-6

CDR3: CASSLMTDNSPLHF
J: TRBJ1-6
V: TRBV7-9

CDR3: CASSFPLGQGATYNEQFF
J: TRBJ2-1
V: TRBV11-2

CDR3: CASSSPGQGKNIQYF
J: TRBJ2-4
V: TRBV6-5

CDR3: CAWRNTGGYQPQHF
J: TRBJ1-5
V: TRBV30

CDR3: CSARGQDLYNEQFF
J: TRBJ2-1
V: TRBV20-1

CDR3: CASSRQGISDTIYF
J: TRBJ1-3
V: TRBV7-7

CDR3: CASSQGQPMIF
J: TRBJ1-4
V: TRBV3-1

CDR3: CASSQDEAGETQYF
J: TRBJ2-5
V: TRBV4-2

CDR3: CATSTGGTGELFF
J: TRBJ2-2
V: TRBV15

CDR3: CASSEQGKSTDTQYF
J: TRBJ2-3
V: TRBV4-3

CDR3: CSAARAGSYNEQFF
J: TRBJ2-1
V: TRBV20-1

CDR3: CASSLADSRVYGYTF
J: TRBJ1-2
V: TRBV7-6

CDR3: CASSPGGAGGTDTQYF
J: TRBJ2-3
V: TRBV5-4

CDR3: CASSRLAGPLDNEQFF
J: TRBJ2-1
V: TRBV14

CDR3: CASSLPPYNSPLHF
J: TRBJ1-6
V: TRBV28

CDR3: CSASGGSSTDTQYF
J: TRBJ2-3
V: TRBV20-1

CDR3: CASSPKTSGGRNEQFF
J: TRBJ2-1
V: TRBV9

CDR3: CSVDPRVDEQFF
J: TRBJ2-1
V: TRBV29-1

CDR3: CASSQVKDTQYF
J: TRBJ2-3
V: TRBV3-1

CDR3: CASSLLGQGADTQYF
J: TRBJ2-3
V: TRBV28